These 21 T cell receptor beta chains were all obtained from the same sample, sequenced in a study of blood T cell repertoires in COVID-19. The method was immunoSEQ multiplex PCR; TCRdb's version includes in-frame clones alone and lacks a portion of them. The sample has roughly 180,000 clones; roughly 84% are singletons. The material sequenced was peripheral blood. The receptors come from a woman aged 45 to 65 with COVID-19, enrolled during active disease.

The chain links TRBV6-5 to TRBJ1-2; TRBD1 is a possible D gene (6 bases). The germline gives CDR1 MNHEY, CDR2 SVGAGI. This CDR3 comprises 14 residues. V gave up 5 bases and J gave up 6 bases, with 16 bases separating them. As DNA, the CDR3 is TGTGCCAGCAGTCCTTCTAGGGGGGGGGATGGCTACACCTTC. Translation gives CASSPSRGGDGYTF.

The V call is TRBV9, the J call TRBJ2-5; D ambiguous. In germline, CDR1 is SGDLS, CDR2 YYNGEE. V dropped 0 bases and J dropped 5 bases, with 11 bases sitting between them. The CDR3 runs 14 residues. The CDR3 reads CASSVGGSFETQYF. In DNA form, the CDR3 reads TGTGCCAGCAGCGTAGGAGGTAGTTTTGAGACCCAGTACTTC.

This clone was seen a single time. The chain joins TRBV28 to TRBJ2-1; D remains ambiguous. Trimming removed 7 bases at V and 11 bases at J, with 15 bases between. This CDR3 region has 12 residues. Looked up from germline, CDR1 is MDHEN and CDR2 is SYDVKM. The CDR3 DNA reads TGTGCCAGCACTCAGGCGTTAATGAAGCAGTTCTTC. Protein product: CASTQALMKQFF.

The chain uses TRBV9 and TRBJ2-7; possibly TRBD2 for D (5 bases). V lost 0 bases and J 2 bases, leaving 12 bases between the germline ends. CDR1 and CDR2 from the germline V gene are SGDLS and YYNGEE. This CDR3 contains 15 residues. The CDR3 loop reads CASSVVFDGAYEQYF. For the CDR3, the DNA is TGTGCCAGCAGCGTAGTATTCGACGGGGCCTACGAGCAGTACTTC.

Here the CDR3 DNA reads TGTGCCAGCAGTCCAAGCTATCGTGCGGAAGAGACCCAGTACTTC. Encoded protein: CASSPSYRAEETQYF. V is TRBV27 and J is TRBJ2-5; D remains unclear. This CDR3 comprises 15 residues. V gave up 5 bases and J gave up 3 bases, with 16 bases separating them. Germline-derived CDR1 and CDR2 are MNHEY and SMNVEV (reference sequence).

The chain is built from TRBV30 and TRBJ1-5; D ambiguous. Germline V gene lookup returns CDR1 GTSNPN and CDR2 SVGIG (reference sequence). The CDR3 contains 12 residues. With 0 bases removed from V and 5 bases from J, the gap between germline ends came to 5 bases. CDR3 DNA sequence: TGTGCCTGGAGTGTACTAGATCAGCCCCAGCATTTT. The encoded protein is CAWSVLDQPQHF. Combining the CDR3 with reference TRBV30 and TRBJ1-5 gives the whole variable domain SQTIHQWPATLVQPVGSPLSLECTVEGTSNPNLYWYRQAAGRGLQLLFYSVGIGQISSEVPQNLSASRPQDRQFILSSKKLLLSDSGFYLCAWSVLDQPQHFGDGTRLSIL.

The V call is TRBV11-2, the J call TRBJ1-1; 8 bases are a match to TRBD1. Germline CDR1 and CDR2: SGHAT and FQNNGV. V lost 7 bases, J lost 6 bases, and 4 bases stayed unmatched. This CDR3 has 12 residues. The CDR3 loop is CASNDRGPEAFF. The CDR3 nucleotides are TGTGCCAGCAACGACAGGGGCCCTGAAGCTTTCTTT.

CDR3 sequence (DNA): TGCGCCAGCCAGGGAGGGCTGGCGGGAAGCACAGATACGCAGTATTTT. It yields the protein CASQGGLAGSTDTQYF. The genes are TRBV4-1 and TRBJ2-3; the match to TRBD2 covers 7 bases. The CDR3 has 16 residues. With V trimmed by 8 bases and J by 0 bases, 11 bases remained unmatched. The germline V gene has CDR1 MGHRA and CDR2 YSYEKL.

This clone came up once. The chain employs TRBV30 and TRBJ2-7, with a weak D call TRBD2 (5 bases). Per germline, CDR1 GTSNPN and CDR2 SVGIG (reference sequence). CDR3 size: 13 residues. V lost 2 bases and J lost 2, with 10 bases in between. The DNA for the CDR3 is TGTGCCTGGAGTCCCGGGGTAACCTACGAGCAGTACTTC. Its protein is CAWSPGVTYEQYF.

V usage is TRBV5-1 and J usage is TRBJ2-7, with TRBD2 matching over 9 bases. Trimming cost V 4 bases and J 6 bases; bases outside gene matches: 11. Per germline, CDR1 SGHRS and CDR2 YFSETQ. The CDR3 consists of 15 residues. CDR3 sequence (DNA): TGCGCCAGCAGCGTCGTTGGCGGGGGGGCGGCCGAGCAGTACTTC. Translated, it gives CASSVVGGGAAEQYF. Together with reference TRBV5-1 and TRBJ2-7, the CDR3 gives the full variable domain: KAGVTQTPRYLIKTRGQQVTLSCSPISGHRSVSWYQQTPGQGLQFLFEYFSETQRNKGNFPGRFSGRQFSNSRSEMNVSTLELGDSALYLCASSVVGGGAAEQYFGPGTRLTVT.

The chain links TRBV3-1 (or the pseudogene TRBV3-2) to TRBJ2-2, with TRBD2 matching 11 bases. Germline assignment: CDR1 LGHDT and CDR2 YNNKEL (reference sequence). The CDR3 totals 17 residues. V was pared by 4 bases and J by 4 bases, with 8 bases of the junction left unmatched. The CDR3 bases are TGTGCCAGCAGCCGTTCGACTAGCGGGGAACGCACCGGGGAGCTGTTTTTT. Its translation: CASSRSTSGERTGELFF.

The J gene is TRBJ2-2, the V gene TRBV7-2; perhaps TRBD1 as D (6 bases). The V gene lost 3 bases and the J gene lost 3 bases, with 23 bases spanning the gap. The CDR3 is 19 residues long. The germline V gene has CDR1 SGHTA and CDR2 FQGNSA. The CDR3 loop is CASSLYQSGLTGYTGELFF. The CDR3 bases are TGTGCCAGCAGCTTGTATCAATCGGGGTTGACAGGTTACACCGGGGAGCTGTTTTTT.

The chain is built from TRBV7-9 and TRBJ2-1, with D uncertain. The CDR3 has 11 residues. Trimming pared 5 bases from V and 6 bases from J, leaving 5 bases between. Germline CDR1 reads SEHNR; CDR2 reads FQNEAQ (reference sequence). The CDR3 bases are TGTGCCAGCAGCCGGAGCAATGAGCAGTTCTTC. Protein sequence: CASSRSNEQFF.

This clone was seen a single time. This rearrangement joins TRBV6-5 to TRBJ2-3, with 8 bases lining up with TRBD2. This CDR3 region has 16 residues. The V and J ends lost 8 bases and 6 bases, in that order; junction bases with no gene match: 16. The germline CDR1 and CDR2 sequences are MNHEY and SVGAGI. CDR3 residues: CASRLSGGGLRDTQYF. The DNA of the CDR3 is TGTGCCAGCCGTTTATCCGGCGGGGGGTTACGGGATACGCAGTATTTT.

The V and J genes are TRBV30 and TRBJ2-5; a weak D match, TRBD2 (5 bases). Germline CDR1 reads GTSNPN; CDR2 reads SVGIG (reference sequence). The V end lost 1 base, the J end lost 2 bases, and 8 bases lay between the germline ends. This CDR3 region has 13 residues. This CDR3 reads CAWSAGNQETQYF. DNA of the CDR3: TGTGCCTGGAGTGCCGGGAATCAAGAGACCCAGTACTTC. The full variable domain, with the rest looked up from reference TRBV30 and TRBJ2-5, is SQTIHQWPATLVQPVGSPLSLECTVEGTSNPNLYWYRQAAGRGLQLLFYSVGIGQISSEVPQNLSASRPQDRQFILSSKKLLLSDSGFYLCAWSAGNQETQYFGPGTRLLVL.

CDR3 nucleotides: TGTGCCAGCAGTTACAGAGCGGGGGAAAACACCGGGGAGCTGTTTTTT. The encoded protein is CASSYRAGENTGELFF. The chain is built from TRBV6-5 and TRBJ2-2, with 8 positions matching TRBD2. Trimming took 2 bases from V and 2 from J; bases not matched to a gene: 4. The CDR3 consists of 16 residues. CDR1 is MNHEY and CDR2 is SVGAGI in the germline V gene.

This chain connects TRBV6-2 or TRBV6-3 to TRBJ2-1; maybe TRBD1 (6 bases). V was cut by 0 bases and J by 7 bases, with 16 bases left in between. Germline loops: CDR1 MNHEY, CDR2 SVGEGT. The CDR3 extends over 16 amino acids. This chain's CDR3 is CASSYSQGGSLNEQFF. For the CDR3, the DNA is TGTGCCAGCAGTTACTCACAGGGCGGTTCGTTAAATGAGCAGTTCTTC.

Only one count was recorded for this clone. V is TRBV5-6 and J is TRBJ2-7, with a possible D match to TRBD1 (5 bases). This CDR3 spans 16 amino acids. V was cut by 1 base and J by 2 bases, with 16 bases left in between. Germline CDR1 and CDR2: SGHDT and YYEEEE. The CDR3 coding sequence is TGTGCCAGCAGCTTGATTGGGTGGGGCAGGACCTACGAGCAGTACTTC. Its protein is CASSLIGWGRTYEQYF.

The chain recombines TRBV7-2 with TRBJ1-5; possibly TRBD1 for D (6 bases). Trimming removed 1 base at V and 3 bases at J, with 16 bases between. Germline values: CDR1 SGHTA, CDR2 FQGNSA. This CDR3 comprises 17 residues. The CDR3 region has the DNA TGTGCCAGCAGCTTAGGGTCACAGGGTCTTCCCAATCAGCCCCAGCATTTT. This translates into CASSLGSQGLPNQPQHF. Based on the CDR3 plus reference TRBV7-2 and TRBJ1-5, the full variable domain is GAGVSQSPSNKVTEKGKDVELRCDPISGHTALYWYRQSLGQGLEFLIYFQGNSAPDKSGLPSDRFSAERTGGSVSTLTIQRTQQEDSAVYLCASSLGSQGLPNQPQHFGDGTRLSIL.

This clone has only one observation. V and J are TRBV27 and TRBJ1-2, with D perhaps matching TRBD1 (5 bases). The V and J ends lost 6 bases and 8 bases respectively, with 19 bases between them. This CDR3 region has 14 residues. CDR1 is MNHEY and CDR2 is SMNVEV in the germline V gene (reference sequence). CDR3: CASSQPGGPSGYTF. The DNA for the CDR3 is TGTGCCAGCAGCCAGCCCGGGGGACCGTCGGGCTACACCTTC.

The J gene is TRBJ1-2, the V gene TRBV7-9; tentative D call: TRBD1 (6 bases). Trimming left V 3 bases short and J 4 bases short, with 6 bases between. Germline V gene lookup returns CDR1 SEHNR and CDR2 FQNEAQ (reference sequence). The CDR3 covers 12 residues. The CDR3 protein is CASSLDSYGYTF. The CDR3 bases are TGTGCCAGCAGCTTGGACAGCTATGGCTACACCTTC.